This TCR beta chain was sequenced in a study of blood T cell repertoires in COVID-19. Whole-study context: COVID-19 samples, acute and convalescent, were from the United States, Italy and Spain. PBMCs, B-cell-depleted T cells, or T cells provided the cDNA or gDNA that made up the material.

As processed by the authors: By means of reference gene primer amplification, nucleated cell counts were estimated. Using immunoSEQ multiplex PCR, the repertoire was profiled, and TCRdb retains in-frame clones only, with some absent. V, J and clone size reflect that table, while D and trimming were determined from the DNA. The sample holds fewer than 300,000 clones; roughly 90% are singletons and the top ten take 9.4%. CDR3 length: 18 residues. Trimming took 5 bases from V and 3 from J; bases not matched to a gene: 11. Germline lookup yields CDR1 SGHVS and CDR2 FQNEAQ. This receptor was taken from a man in his late teens or twenties with active or convalescent COVID-19. The sample comprised peripheral blood. The chain recombines TRBV7-8 with TRBJ2-2; TRBD2 matches 11 bases. This chain's CDR3 is CASSPRETSGVYTGELFF. The DNA for the CDR3 is TGTGCCAGCAGCCCCCGTGAGACTAGCGGGGTGTACACCGGGGAGCTGTTTTTT.